Below, 6 T cell receptor beta chains from the same sample are listed, as sequenced in a study of human T cells and chemical hapten exposure. Indicated time point: pre-sensitization, week 0. Noted treatment: therapeutic diphenylcyclopropenone sensitization with weekly scalp DPC. TCRdb reprocessed the RACE reads via MiXCR and lists one record per CDR3 protein. The table includes around 56,000 distinct CDR3 sequences, roughly a tenth detected once. Sample: whole blood, taken in connection with sensitization to the hapten diphenylcyclopropenone (DPC). These TCRs come from a man aged 40-49 years with alopecia areata. Some clones in this sample may be carry-over from other donors' samples.

There are many counts of this clonotype. The chain's CDR3 is CASSPIPRDRGRETQYF. The DNA of the CDR3 is TGTGCCAGCAGCCCCATTCCGAGGGACAGGGGGCGAGAGACCCAGTACTTC. The chain uses TRBV12-3 or TRBV12-4 and TRBJ2-5; 12 positions match TRBD1. After removal of 6 bases from V and 4 bases from J, the junction contained 12 bases not matched to a gene. The CDR3 extends over 17 amino acids.

This clonotype was recorded at least ten times. The chain couples TRBV12-3 or TRBV12-4 to TRBJ2-5; D is possibly TRBD1 or TRBD2 (6 bases each). The CDR3 runs to 14 residues. V lost 5 bases to trimming and J lost 7 bases, with 17 bases between them. The CDR3: CASSAGGGMVTQYF. The CDR3 DNA is TGTGCCAGCAGTGCCGGGGGCGGGATGGTGACCCAGTACTTC.

This clonotype has ten or more counts. This chain joins TRBV5-6 and TRBJ1-2; 8 nucleotides agree with TRBD1. V lost 4 bases and J lost 4; bases outside the gene matches: 6. The germline V gene encodes CDR1 SGHDT and CDR2 YYEEEE. This CDR3 is 14 amino acids long. Here the CDR3 DNA reads TGTGCCAGCAGCCGCCGGACAGGGTTCTATGGCTACACCTTC. Translating gives CASSRRTGFYGYTF.

This clonotype appeared many times. The chain couples TRBV11-2 to TRBJ1-1, with a possible D match to TRBD1 (5 bases). In germline, CDR1 is SGHAT, CDR2 FQNNGV. V was cut by 4 bases and J by 6 bases, with 15 bases left in between. This CDR3 is 14 amino acids long. Here the CDR3 reads CASSYVGQLAEAFF. The CDR3 bases are TGTGCCAGCAGCTACGTGGGGCAATTAGCTGAAGCTTTCTTT.

This clonotype was detected many times. This rearrangement joins TRBV12-3 or TRBV12-4 to TRBJ2-1; 8 nucleotides match TRBD2. This CDR3 region has 17 residues. V was clipped by 7 bases and J by 9 bases; unmatched bases: 20. CDR3: CASKGLGTASGWAEQFF. In DNA form, the CDR3 reads TGTGCCAGCAAGGGACTAGGGACCGCCAGCGGCTGGGCTGAGCAGTTCTTC.

This clonotype has just a few counts. This rearrangement joins TRBV5-5 to TRBJ2-2, with 12 bases identical to TRBD2. J lost 7 bases, V lost 4 bases, and 5 bases had no gene match. The CDR3 sequence is 15 residues long. Germline V gene data show CDR1 as SGHKS and CDR2 as YYEKEE (reference sequence). The CDR3 DNA reads TGTGCCAGCAGCGGGGGACTAGCGGGTGTCGGGGAGCTGTTTTTT. Its translation is CASSGGLAGVGELFF.